Below, 27 T cell receptor beta chains from the same sample are listed, as sequenced in a study of blood T cell repertoires in COVID-19 (dated by TCRdb to 2019 to 2021). The library was built by means of the immunoSEQ multiplex PCR assay. Entries here come from immuneACCESS through TCRdb and include only in-frame sequences with V and J called. Some clones fail to appear in such tables; in the studies checked, an unresolved V gene covers under half of the shortfall, and the cause of the remainder is unknown. The sample data list around 140,000 clones, and roughly nine tenths of these were observed just once. The top ten constitute roughly 13% of the sample. Sample: peripheral blood. The receptors here all came from a man younger than 30 with COVID-19, enrolled during active disease.

The V gene is TRBV27, the J gene TRBJ2-7; 9 bases map to TRBD1. This CDR3 comprises 14 residues. The ends lost 6 bases at V and 6 bases at J; junction bases unmatched: 9. Germline V gene sequence: CDR1 MNHEY, CDR2 SMNVEV (reference sequence). CDR3 sequence (DNA): TGTGCCAGCAGGGGGACAGGGAGTCTCTCCGAGCAGTACTTC. Translating gives CASRGTGSLSEQYF.

The rearrangement joins TRBV10-3 to TRBJ2-1; 14 bases match TRBD2. Per the germline V gene, CDR1 is ENHRY and CDR2 is SYGVKD. The CDR3 is made up of 18 amino acids. V gave up 6 bases and J gave up 8 bases; unmatched junction bases: 15. CDR3 region: CAIRGLTSGRARQDEQFF. CDR3 DNA sequence: TGTGCCATCAGGGGATTGACTAGCGGGAGGGCCCGTCAAGATGAGCAGTTCTTC.

This rearrangement joins TRBV18 to TRBJ2-3; unclear D gene. Germline V gene sequence: CDR1 KGHSH, CDR2 LQKENI. Trimming took off 4 bases at V and 0 bases at J, with 11 bases between the two ends. The CDR3 is 15 residues long. As DNA, the CDR3 is TGTGCCAGCTCACTCATTGGAGTTAGCACAGATACGCAGTATTTT. Translated: CASSLIGVSTDTQYF.

The gene calls are TRBV6-1 and TRBJ2-1; TRBD2 might be the D (5 bases). This CDR3 is built from 13 residues. Per germline, CDR1 MNHNS and CDR2 SASEGT. V lost 0 bases and J 9 bases, leaving 9 bases between the germline ends. The CDR3 coding sequence is TGTGCCAGCAGTGAAGCGCGGAGCGGTGAGCAGTTCTTC. It encodes CASSEARSGEQFF.

This rearrangement joins TRBV9 to TRBJ2-7; the D gene is possibly TRBD2 (6 bases). CDR1 is SGDLS and CDR2 is YYNGEE in the germline V gene. V lost 0 bases and J lost 3, with 10 bases in between. CDR3 length equals 14 residues. The CDR3 DNA sequence: TGTGCCAGCAGCGTAGGGGGAGGTTACTACGAGCAGTACTTC. Encoded protein: CASSVGGGYYEQYF.

J is TRBJ2-3 and V is TRBV6-1; 11 bases are a match to TRBD2. Germline CDR1 reads MNHNS; CDR2 reads SASEGT. The V gene end was trimmed by 4 bases and the J gene end by 2 bases; junction bases not matched to a gene: 5. CDR3 size: 16 residues. The CDR3 reads CASSARLAGNTDTQYF. DNA of the CDR3: TGTGCCAGCAGTGCTCGACTAGCGGGGAACACAGATACGCAGTATTTT.

The V and J genes are TRBV9 and TRBJ1-1, with D possibly matching TRBD1 (5 bases). V was pared by 4 bases and J by 5 bases, with 15 bases between. Germline loops: CDR1 SGDLS, CDR2 YYNGEE. The CDR3 contains 14 residues. CDR3 bases: TGTGCCAGCAGCTCAACGGGGGGTCGGACTGAAGCTTTCTTT. Amino acid sequence: CASSSTGGRTEAFF.

This rearrangement joins TRBV10-2 to TRBJ2-7; possible D gene TRBD2, 6 bases. This CDR3 has 14 amino acids. The V end lost 7 bases, the J end lost 0 bases, and 13 bases lay between the germline ends. The germline CDR1 and CDR2 sequences are WSHSY and SAAADI. The CDR3 DNA reads as TGCGCCAGCATCCCCGTGGAGGGCTCCTACGAGCAGTACTTC. It encodes CASIPVEGSYEQYF.

V gene TRBV29-1 combines with J gene TRBJ2-1; 12 positions match TRBD2. This CDR3 comprises 13 residues. V lost 4 bases, J lost 7 bases, and 2 bases stayed unmatched. The V gene's germline CDR1 is SQVTM and CDR2 ANQGSEA. CDR3 DNA: TGCAGCGTTGCTGGACTAGCGGGAAATGAGCAGTTCTTC. This encodes CSVAGLAGNEQFF.

The count of this clone is one. The chain couples TRBV10-3 to TRBJ2-7; 9 bases map to TRBD1. The CDR3 has 13 amino acids. Germline V gives CDR1 ENHRY, CDR2 SYGVKD. The junction had 10 bases not matched to a gene; V was cut back by 11 bases and J by 5 bases. The CDR3, as DNA: TGTGCCGGGGGGGACAGGGAGGCAAACGAGCAGTACTTC. Translated: CAGGDREANEQYF.

This chain links TRBV3-1 (or the pseudogene TRBV3-2) with TRBJ2-3; 8 positions agree with TRBD2. Looked up from germline, CDR1 is LGHDT and CDR2 is YNNKEL (reference sequence). The CDR3 contains 17 residues. Trimming at V came to 0 bases and at J to 0 bases, leaving 5 bases not matched to a gene. CDR3 in amino acids: CASSQERASGSTDTQYF. The CDR3 coding sequence is TGTGCCAGCAGCCAAGAAAGAGCTAGCGGGAGCACAGATACGCAGTATTTT.

The chain joins TRBV28 to TRBJ1-6; D remains unclear. V was trimmed by 7 bases and J by 1 base, leaving 5 bases between them. The germline V gene has CDR1 MDHEN and CDR2 SYDVKM. The CDR3 loop spans 13 amino acids. The CDR3 coding sequence is TGTGCCAGCAAAACATCCTATAATTCACCCCTCCACTTT. Its protein product is CASKTSYNSPLHF.

CDR3 region: CASSVGRVWGSQETQYF. In DNA form, the CDR3 reads TGTGCCAGCAGCGTCGGGAGGGTCTGGGGGAGCCAAGAGACCCAGTACTTC. The chain links TRBV5-5 to TRBJ2-5; 8 positions agree with TRBD2. The CDR3 has 17 amino acids. The V gene's germline CDR1 is SGHKS and CDR2 YYEKEE (reference sequence). The junction had 12 bases not matched to a gene; V was cut back by 4 bases and J by 1 base.

This chain uses TRBV7-9 with TRBJ2-1; D is ambiguous. The CDR3 extends over 12 amino acids. The germline V gene encodes CDR1 SEHNR and CDR2 FQNEAQ (reference sequence). V lost 1 base and J lost 8, with 6 bases in between. In DNA, the CDR3 is TGTGCCAGCAGCTTAGGAGGCGATGAGCAGTTCTTC. This translates into CASSLGGDEQFF.

The chain combines TRBV19 with TRBJ1-2; 9 bases match TRBD1. Germline lookup yields CDR1 LNHDA and CDR2 SQIVND (reference sequence). Trimming at V came to 7 bases and at J to 3 bases, leaving 6 bases not matched to a gene. This CDR3 region has 14 residues. The CDR3: CASTLDRGDYGYTF. CDR3 in DNA: TGTGCCAGTACCCTCGACAGGGGGGACTATGGCTACACCTTC.

This chain uses TRBV30 with TRBJ2-7, with D possibly matching TRBD1 (5 bases). The CDR3 is 12 amino acids. V was pared by 5 bases and J by 3 bases, with 11 bases between. Looked up from germline, CDR1 is GTSNPN and CDR2 is SVGIG (reference sequence). CDR3 nucleotides: TGTGCCTGGGCCCTTCAGGGCTACGAGCAGTACTTC. This codes for CAWALQGYEQYF.

V gene TRBV7-2 combines with J gene TRBJ2-3; D is ambiguous. Looked up from germline, CDR1 is SGHTA and CDR2 is FQGNSA. This CDR3 has 14 amino acids. V was cut by 1 base and J by 0 bases, with 5 bases left in between. The CDR3, as DNA: TGTGCCAGCAGCTTAGTAATAAGCACAGATACGCAGTATTTT. Amino acid sequence: CASSLVISTDTQYF.

The CDR3 sequence: CASNQREGLGDTQYF. DNA for the CDR3: TGTGCCAGCAATCAGCGGGAGGGCCTTGGAGATACGCAGTATTTT. The chain employs TRBV2 and TRBJ2-3; 10 bases match TRBD2. The germline CDR1 and CDR2 sequences are SNHLY and FYNNEI. The CDR3 contains 15 residues. With 7 bases clipped from V and 5 bases from J, the junction kept 9 bases outside the gene matches.

This chain uses TRBV7-9 with TRBJ2-7; no clear D gene. The CDR3 runs 12 residues. Germline V gene data show CDR1 as SEHNR and CDR2 as FQNEAQ (reference sequence). Deletions cut 3 bases from V and 3 bases from J, with 6 bases between. The CDR3 bases are TGTGCCAGCAGCTTTGGCAACTACGAGCAGTACTTC. Residues: CASSFGNYEQYF.

The chain combines TRBV30 with TRBJ2-3; D remains ambiguous. The V and J ends lost 3 bases and 5 bases respectively, with 24 bases between them. Looked up from germline, CDR1 is GTSNPN and CDR2 is SVGIG (reference sequence). The CDR3 runs 17 residues. The CDR3 protein is CAWRTNPAVKRKDTQYF. The CDR3 DNA follows: TGTGCCTGGAGGACAAACCCCGCTGTAAAAAGGAAAGATACGCAGTATTTT.

This chain uses TRBV4-3 with TRBJ2-3; D is ambiguous. This CDR3 comprises 17 residues. The V and J ends lost 1 base and 0 bases respectively, with 14 bases between them. Looked up from germline, CDR1 is LGHNA and CDR2 is YSLEER. The CDR3, as DNA: TGCGCCAGCAGCCAAGGCTCCTACAGCTTTAGCACAGATACGCAGTATTTT. Its protein is CASSQGSYSFSTDTQYF.

The J gene is TRBJ1-5, the V gene TRBV6-6; weak D call: TRBD1 (5 bases). Germline V gene data show CDR1 as MNHNY and CDR2 as SVGAGI (reference sequence). V lost 1 base and J 0 bases, leaving 10 bases between the germline ends. The CDR3 loop spans 16 amino acids. CDR3 in DNA: TGTGCCAGCAGTTACTTAGGCAGGGTTAGCAATCAGCCCCAGCATTTT. Translated, it gives CASSYLGRVSNQPQHF.

The chain couples TRBV9 to TRBJ2-2; weak D call: TRBD2 (6 bases). The CDR3 totals 14 residues. Per germline, CDR1 SGDLS and CDR2 YYNGEE. V dropped 0 bases and J dropped 4 bases, with 7 bases sitting between them. CDR3 in amino acids: CASSVDGGTGELFF. CDR3 sequence (DNA): TGTGCCAGCAGCGTAGACGGGGGCACCGGGGAGCTGTTTTTT.

V and J are TRBV6-2 or TRBV6-3 and TRBJ2-7, with D unclear. Germline V lookup: CDR1 MNHEY, CDR2 SVGEGT. The length of the CDR3 is 14 residues. Trimming pared 6 bases from V and 0 bases from J, leaving 12 bases between. CDR3 residues: CASSPTESSYEQYF. The DNA of the CDR3 is TGTGCCAGCAGCCCAACAGAGAGCTCCTACGAGCAGTACTTC.

Only one count was recorded for this clone. CDR3 sequence reads: CASSPRGEARLYGYTF. The DNA of the CDR3 is TGTGCCAGCAGCCCCAGAGGGGAGGCCCGCCTCTATGGCTACACCTTC. This chain links TRBV28 with TRBJ1-2; a weak D match, TRBD1 (5 bases). CDR1 and CDR2 (germline): MDHEN, SYDVKM. The CDR3 length is 16 residues. V gave up 6 bases and J gave up 4 bases, with 21 bases separating them.

This chain connects TRBV27 to TRBJ2-2, with TRBD1 as a possible D gene (5 bases). The CDR3 spans 16 residues. Trimming left V 0 bases short and J 0 bases short, with 8 bases between. Germline V gives CDR1 MNHEY, CDR2 SMNVEV (reference sequence). The CDR3 reads CASSLSSRANTGELFF. The CDR3 coding sequence is TGTGCCAGCAGTTTATCGAGCAGGGCGAACACCGGGGAGCTGTTTTTT.

The J gene is TRBJ2-1, the V gene TRBV6-2 or TRBV6-3; possible D gene TRBD2, 6 bases. The CDR3 loop spans 19 amino acids. Trimming pared 2 bases from V and 0 bases from J, leaving 20 bases between. The germline CDR1 and CDR2 sequences are MNHEY and SVGEGT. This chain's CDR3 is CASSYGAGSLLSSYNEQFF. CDR3 in DNA: TGTGCCAGCAGTTACGGGGCCGGGAGCCTTCTAAGCTCCTACAATGAGCAGTTCTTC.